This record concerns one TCR beta chain sequence. Germline lookup yields CDR1 GTSNPN and CDR2 SVGIG (reference sequence). This CDR3 spans 14 amino acids. The trim removed 5 bases at V and 3 bases at J, leaving 4 bases unmatched. These data originate in a study of blood T cell repertoires in COVID-19. For the study at large: Researchers got acute and convalescent COVID-19 samples from the United States, Italy and Spain. The analysed material was cDNA or gDNA that came from T cells, B-cell-depleted T cells, or PBMCs.

Those who participated ranged in age from roughly 18 to 100 years and resided in about two dozen US areas. Using immunoSEQ multiplex PCR, the repertoire was profiled, and TCRdb retains in-frame clones only, with some absent. The sample holds a few hundred thousand clones, around nine tenths seen once. The source is an older woman in a cohort exposed to, infected with or recovered from COVID-19 (not recorded which). This sequence joins TRBV30 and TRBJ2-7; 13 bases are a match to TRBD2. Source material: PBMCs or T cells enriched from blood (not recorded which). The CDR3 is CAWQGLAGFYEQYF. CDR3 bases: TGTGCCTGGCAGGGACTAGCGGGATTCTACGAGCAGTACTTC.